This T cell receptor beta chain derives from a study of blood T cells in healthy people across ages. General study results and limits: Shifts in expanded clonotypes may have been confounded by donor CMV status, which was unknown. Unsorted PBMC input precluded a conclusive naive versus antigen-experienced comparison.

Comment on this clonotype: Antigen unknown.

The sample providers were healthy Caucasian people from Russia, aged roughly 6 to 95. Through a sample-barcoded 5' primer and a J-beta primer mix, a second PCR was run for roughly 6 to 11 cycles. TCRdb passed the 5' RACE reads through MiXCR, listing each CDR3 protein once. Among some 640,000 distinct CDR3 sequences listed, roughly 50% were seen once. The trim removed 9 bases at V and 0 bases at J, leaving 9 bases unmatched. The CDR3 consists of 15 residues. CDR1 is MNHNS and CDR2 is SASEGT in the germline V gene. This chain connects TRBV6-1 to TRBJ2-3; 7 positions agree with TRBD1. This receptor was identified in a woman aged 55-75 years in good health. The sequencing input was blood. CDR3 protein: CASCHRGASTDTQYF. Here the CDR3 DNA reads TGTGCCAGTTGTCACAGGGGTGCTAGCACAGATACGCAGTATTTT.